This T cell receptor (beta chain) was recovered during a study of CXCR3-negative and CXCR3-positive naive CD8 T cells. Broader study findings: CXCR3-positive naive cells carried more hydrophobic TRB CDR3s than CXCR3-negative naive cells did. Naive cells that were CXCR3-negative or CXCR3-positive used TRBV-TRBJ genes alike, while memory cells diverged.

UMI labels and 5' RACE were used to prepare the TRB cDNA libraries. TCRdb reprocessed the 5' RACE reads; each CDR3 protein has one entry and no DNA is given. Reported are around 63,000 distinct CDR3 sequences; the ten largest clones contain 4.8%. In regard to this clonotype: What it recognizes is unknown.

Material for sequencing was naive CXCR3+ CD8+ T cells from blood. This sample's subset: CD45RO-CCR7+CD27+CD95- naive CD8+ T cells expressing CXCR3 (TNR3+). The TCR sequence derives from a human donor in good health. Some clones in this sample may be carry-over from other donors' samples.

CDR3 in amino acids: CASSSILTVEQFF. J is TRBJ2-1 and V is TRBV14. Germline V gene lookup returns CDR1 SGHDN and CDR2 FVKESK. This CDR3 comprises 13 residues.